This T cell receptor (beta chain) emerged from a study of cytomegalovirus exposure and HLA in healthy donors. A multiplex PCR was run with 60 Vbeta primers and 13 Jbeta primers. Clones were sequenced by immunoSEQ multiplex PCR, and TCRdb holds only the in-frame ones, with some missing. The sample comprises some 130,000 clones, 70% of which are singletons, and approximately 2% rests with the top ten. General observations from the study: Later analysis demonstrated an association between a missense DCLRE1C variant and TCR beta V- and J-gene trimming. TCR association rates varied by HLA locus in a later analysis, with DRB1 highest and HLA-C lowest. Relative to the approximately 630-donor mean, N-insertions were reportedly fewer in an Asian-associated ancestry cluster in a later analysis. About 87% or about 30% of the time was how often most TCR beta V segments were productive, according to an earlier analysis.

Points on this clone: The target antigen is unknown.

Deletions cut 3 bases from V and 4 bases from J, with 13 bases between. The CDR3 runs to 14 residues. Germline-derived CDR1 and CDR2 are SGHTA and FQGNSA. Sample: PBMCs. The receptor comes from a woman in her sixties in good health and CMV-seropositive. V is TRBV7-2 and J is TRBJ2-7; D perhaps matches TRBD2 (6 bases). CDR3 DNA: TGTGCCAGCAGCTTGGTCTCTAGCGCATACGAGCAGTACTTC. Protein product: CASSLVSSAYEQYF.